Listed below are T cell receptor beta chains from one sample, sequenced in a study of cytomegalovirus exposure and HLA in healthy donors. Measured with immunoSEQ multiplex PCR; TCRdb has only the in-frame clones, and not every one. The table records around 300,000 clones, around two thirds of them present only once. Sequenced input: PBMCs. These receptors were collected from a female donor in good health and CMV-seronegative. Each CDR3 is given with its conserved first and last residue. The D gene is left open where the match is weak. Some rows mark clone size as missing; the rest say once, few, many or name a class of expanded clone.

d_call: NA
v_call: TRBV2
clone_size: NA
j_call: TRBJ2-3
cdr3_nt: TGTGCCAGCAGTTCGGTAGATACGCAGTATTTT
cdr3_aa: CASSSVDTQYF

d_call: TRBD1
v_call: TRBV6-1
clone_size: NA
j_call: TRBJ2-1
cdr3_nt: TGTGCCAGCAGAAGCCTAGGGGGCATATACAATGAGCAGTTCTTC
cdr3_aa: CASRSLGGIYNEQFF

d_call: NA
v_call: TRBV4-1
clone_size: few
j_call: TRBJ2-5
cdr3_nt: TGCGCCAGCAGCCAAGTGGGCCACCAAGAGACCCAGTACTTC
cdr3_aa: CASSQVGHQETQYF

d_call: NA
v_call: TRBV27
clone_size: NA
j_call: TRBJ1-2
cdr3_nt: TGTGCCAGCAGTTTTTTCCCAGATCCTAACTATGGCTACACCTTC
cdr3_aa: CASSFFPDPNYGYTF

d_call: TRBD2
v_call: TRBV10-3
clone_size: NA
j_call: TRBJ2-1
cdr3_nt: TGTGCCATCAGTATAGGCTCGGATGCGGGAGGCATATACAATGAGCAGTTCTTC
cdr3_aa: CAISIGSDAGGIYNEQFF

d_call: NA
v_call: TRBV6-1
clone_size: NA
j_call: TRBJ2-5
cdr3_nt: TGTGCCAGCAGTGAAGAAGTGAGGCGAGCCACCGGCCGAGAGACCCAGTACTTC
cdr3_aa: CASSEEVRRATGRETQYF

d_call: TRBD2
v_call: TRBV25-1
clone_size: NA
j_call: TRBJ2-7
cdr3_nt: TGTGCCAGCAGTCTAGCGGGGTATTACGAGCAGTACTTC
cdr3_aa: CASSLAGYYEQYF

d_call: NA
v_call: TRBV5-1
clone_size: NA
j_call: TRBJ1-1
cdr3_nt: TGCGCCAGCAGCTTGGCGGCAGGCCTCAGGTACACTGAAGCTTTCTTT
cdr3_aa: CASSLAAGLRYTEAFF

d_call: NA
v_call: TRBV6-4
clone_size: NA
j_call: TRBJ1-5
cdr3_nt: TGTGCCAGCAGTTTCGATGGACAGCGACGGCCCTATAGCAATCAGCCCCAGCATTTT
cdr3_aa: CASSFDGQRRPYSNQPQHF

d_call: NA
v_call: TRBV27
clone_size: NA
j_call: TRBJ2-5
cdr3_nt: TGTGCCAGCAGTCCCTCCAAGGGGGCCCCTCGGGAGCAGTACTTC
cdr3_aa: CASSPSKGAPREQYF

d_call: TRBD1
v_call: TRBV7-2
clone_size: NA
j_call: TRBJ1-1
cdr3_nt: TGTGCCAGCAGTTTAAGGGACAGCGCGAACACTGAAGCTTTCTTT
cdr3_aa: CASSLRDSANTEAFF

d_call: TRBD2
v_call: TRBV5-6
clone_size: NA
j_call: TRBJ2-7
cdr3_nt: TGTGCCAGCAGCTTGCCTGGACTAGCGGGAGTGTCCCACGAGCAGTACTTC
cdr3_aa: CASSLPGLAGVSHEQYF

d_call: NA
v_call: TRBV5-1
clone_size: NA
j_call: TRBJ2-1
cdr3_nt: TGCGCCAGCAGCGACGGGGGAGTAGACTTCTACAATGAGCAGTTCTTC
cdr3_aa: CASSDGGVDFYNEQFF

d_call: NA
v_call: TRBV28
clone_size: few
j_call: TRBJ2-1
cdr3_nt: TGTGCCAGCAGTTTAACTGTGGGACATAATGAGCAGTTCTTC
cdr3_aa: CASSLTVGHNEQFF

d_call: TRBD1
v_call: TRBV5-4
clone_size: NA
j_call: TRBJ2-4
cdr3_nt: TGTGCCAGCAGCTTCTATCGACAGGGGACCAAAAACATTCAGTACTTC
cdr3_aa: CASSFYRQGTKNIQYF

d_call: NA
v_call: TRBV6-5
clone_size: NA
j_call: TRBJ2-1
cdr3_nt: TGTGCCAGCAGTTACGGCGGGGTGACCTACAATGAGCAGTTCTTC
cdr3_aa: CASSYGGVTYNEQFF

d_call: TRBD1
v_call: TRBV15
clone_size: NA
j_call: TRBJ1-5
cdr3_nt: TGTGCCACCAGCAGAGGCAGTGACAGGGAGAGCGATCAGCCCCAGCATTTT
cdr3_aa: CATSRGSDRESDQPQHF

d_call: NA
v_call: TRBV19
clone_size: NA
j_call: TRBJ1-1
cdr3_nt: TGTGCCAGTAGGGCAAGCACTGAAGCTTTCTTT
cdr3_aa: CASRASTEAFF

d_call: NA
v_call: TRBV5-4
clone_size: NA
j_call: TRBJ2-7
cdr3_nt: TGTGCCAGCAGCTTGAAGGGGGCGGGGGAGCAGTACTTC
cdr3_aa: CASSLKGAGEQYF

d_call: NA
v_call: TRBV7-9
clone_size: NA
j_call: TRBJ2-4
cdr3_nt: TGTTCCAGCAGCTTAGCGGTGGGGGCACGGGGCAAAAACATTCAGTACTTC
cdr3_aa: CSSSLAVGARGKNIQYF

d_call: NA
v_call: TRBV7-3
clone_size: NA
j_call: TRBJ2-7
cdr3_nt: TGTGCCAGCAGCCCCAGTGGGGGGTACTACGAGCAGTACTTC
cdr3_aa: CASSPSGGYYEQYF

d_call: TRBD2
v_call: TRBV7-2
clone_size: NA
j_call: TRBJ2-1
cdr3_nt: TGTGCCAGCAGCAACCAATTCACTAGCGGGAACAATGAGCAGTTCTTC
cdr3_aa: CASSNQFTSGNNEQFF

d_call: TRBD1
v_call: TRBV9
clone_size: NA
j_call: TRBJ2-1
cdr3_nt: TGTGCCAGCAGCGTAGGGGACAGGGGATATGAGCAGTTCTTC
cdr3_aa: CASSVGDRGYEQFF

d_call: TRBD2
v_call: TRBV7-6
clone_size: NA
j_call: TRBJ2-1
cdr3_nt: TGTGCCAGCAGCTCACTAGCGGGAGTGCGGAACAATGAGCAGTTCTTC
cdr3_aa: CASSSLAGVRNNEQFF

d_call: TRBD2
v_call: TRBV5-6
clone_size: NA
j_call: TRBJ2-1
cdr3_nt: TGTGCCAGCAGCGGACTAGCGGGAGGCCACTACAATGAGCAGTTCTTC
cdr3_aa: CASSGLAGGHYNEQFF

d_call: NA
v_call: TRBV2
clone_size: NA
j_call: TRBJ1-5
cdr3_nt: TGTGCCAGCAGCACCTGGGCGGGGGGCCAGCCCCAGCATTTT
cdr3_aa: CASSTWAGGQPQHF

d_call: NA
v_call: TRBV19
clone_size: NA
j_call: TRBJ1-2
cdr3_nt: TGTGCCAGTAGTAGAGAGGCAGGGATTATGGACTATGGCTACACCTTC
cdr3_aa: CASSREAGIMDYGYTF

d_call: NA
v_call: TRBV25-1
clone_size: NA
j_call: TRBJ2-6
cdr3_nt: TGTGCCAGCAGTGAGGGGCGACGACGCTCTGGGGCCAACGTCCTGACTTTC
cdr3_aa: CASSEGRRRSGANVLTF

d_call: TRBD2
v_call: TRBV19
clone_size: NA
j_call: TRBJ2-7
cdr3_nt: TGTGCCAGTAGTATAGAGGCGGGAGTAAGCTACGAGCAGTACTTC
cdr3_aa: CASSIEAGVSYEQYF

d_call: TRBD1
v_call: TRBV6-6
clone_size: NA
j_call: TRBJ1-6
cdr3_nt: TGTGCCAGCAGTTCAATCTCGGGACAGGGGGCTTCACCCCTCCACTTT
cdr3_aa: CASSSISGQGASPLHF

d_call: NA
v_call: TRBV19
clone_size: NA
j_call: TRBJ2-7
cdr3_nt: TGTGCCAGTAGTATAGCCGGAGACTCCTACGAGCAGTACTTC
cdr3_aa: CASSIAGDSYEQYF